These 6 T cell receptor beta chains were all obtained from the same sample, sequenced in a study of cytomegalovirus exposure and HLA in healthy donors. The PCR employed 60 Vbeta primers together with 13 Jbeta primers. Profiled with immunoSEQ multiplex PCR; TCRdb holds only in-frame clones, not every one. Here the sample table reports just over 150,000 clones. Sequences were obtained from PBMCs. These receptors came from a woman aged 55-75 years in good health and CMV-seronegative.

The chain links TRBV9 to TRBJ2-7; TRBD2 agrees at 8 bases. The CDR3 extends over 14 amino acids. Germline CDR1 reads SGDLS; CDR2 reads YYNGEE. J was trimmed by 3 bases and V by 2 bases; bases with no gene match: 4. CDR3 sequence reads: CASSVAGGNYEQYF. DNA of the CDR3: TGTGCCAGCAGCGTCGCGGGAGGTAACTACGAGCAGTACTTC.

The rearrangement uses TRBV7-9 and TRBJ2-5; tentative D call: TRBD1 (6 bases). The germline gives CDR1 SEHNR, CDR2 FQNEAQ (reference sequence). The CDR3 is made up of 14 amino acids. The V and J ends lost 1 base and 3 bases respectively, with 9 bases between them. This chain's CDR3 is CASSLGQAKETQYF. CDR3 coding DNA: TGTGCCAGCAGCTTAGGACAGGCAAAAGAGACCCAGTACTTC.

The V call is TRBV10-1, the J call TRBJ2-7; TRBD1 agrees at 7 bases. The trim removed 5 bases at V and 3 bases at J, leaving 7 bases unmatched. The CDR3 consists of 14 residues. Germline CDR1 reads WNHNN; CDR2 reads SYGVQD (reference sequence). The CDR3 DNA reads as TGCGCCAGCAGTAGGAGACAGGGAATCTACGAGCAGTACTTC. This translates into CASSRRQGIYEQYF.

The chain has TRBV7-3 and TRBJ2-1; TRBD1 matches at 7 bases. The CDR3 contains 13 residues. Unmatched junction bases numbered 6, after V lost 4 bases and J lost 9 bases. CDR1 and CDR2 from the germline V gene are SGHTA and FQGTGA. The CDR3 DNA is TGTGCCAGCAGCTACGACAGGGCTGGTGAGCAGTTCTTC. It is translated as CASSYDRAGEQFF.

This chain joins TRBV9 and TRBJ2-3; 10 bases line up with TRBD2. V lost 0 bases and J lost 6; bases outside the gene matches: 7. Germline CDR1 is SGDLS and CDR2 is YYNGEE. The CDR3 spans 16 residues. CDR3 loop: CASSVEASGRGDTQYF. CDR3 DNA sequence: TGTGCCAGCAGCGTAGAAGCTAGCGGGAGAGGGGATACGCAGTATTTT.

The J gene is TRBJ1-2, the V gene TRBV5-1, with TRBD1 matching 8 bases. Germline assignment: CDR1 SGHRS and CDR2 YFSETQ. This CDR3 contains 12 residues. The ends lost 4 bases at V and 13 bases at J; junction bases unmatched: 9. The CDR3 is CASSDGQGGGTF. CDR3 DNA: TGCGCCAGCAGCGATGGACAGGGCGGTGGCACCTTC.